These T cell receptor beta chains were read from a single sample in a study of blood T cell repertoires in COVID-19. Data came from immunoSEQ multiplex PCR; TCRdb stores just in-frame clones and leaves some out. This sample has 380,000 or so clones, with roughly 88% found just once. The sequenced sample was PBMCs or T cells enriched from blood (not recorded which). These receptors were collected from a woman in her forties with acute COVID-19. Both conserved end residues are part of each CDR3. The D gene is left open where the match is weak. A row's size may be missing; if present it is once, few, many or a size class.

16	TRBV3-1/TRBV3-2	TRBJ2-7	.	TRBD2	CASSRYPGLAAHEQYF	TGTGCCAGCAGCCGGTACCCGGGACTAGCGGCCCACGAGCAGTACTTC
15	TRBV4-1	TRBJ2-5	.	.	CASSQDPLTKRPSYF	TGCGCCAGCAGCCAAGATCCCCTTACTAAGAGACCCAGTTACTTC
16	TRBV19	TRBJ2-5	.	TRBD2	CASSSRTSGDQETQYF	TGTGCCAGTAGTAGCAGGACTAGCGGGGACCAAGAGACCCAGTACTTC
14	TRBV10-3	TRBJ1-1	.	.	CAISEWGMNTEAFF	TGTGCCATCAGTGAATGGGGCATGAACACTGAAGCTTTCTTT
15	TRBV14	TRBJ1-1	.	.	CASSRLLTGNTEAFF	TGTGCCAGCAGCCGGCTTCTGACAGGGAACACTGAAGCTTTCTTT
12	TRBV12-3/TRBV12-4	TRBJ2-1	.	.	CASKGAYNEQFF	TGTGCCAGTAAAGGGGCGTACAATGAGCAGTTCTTC
15	TRBV4-2	TRBJ1-3	.	TRBD1	CASSQETGLGNTIYF	TGTGCCAGCAGCCAAGAGACAGGGCTGGGAAACACCATATATTTT
14	TRBV13	TRBJ2-7	.	TRBD2	CASSSGLVRYEQYF	TGTGCCAGCAGCTCGGGACTAGTACGGTACGAGCAGTACTTC
15	TRBV5-1	TRBJ2-7	.	.	CASSLSNRVSYEQYF	TGCGCCAGCAGCTTGTCGAACAGGGTCTCCTACGAGCAGTACTTC
12	TRBV10-3	TRBJ2-5	.	.	CAISDFQETQYF	TGTGCCATCAGTGACTTCCAAGAGACCCAGTACTTC
14	TRBV3-1/TRBV3-2	TRBJ2-1	.	TRBD2	CASRTSGAANEQFF	TGTGCCAGCAGAACTAGCGGGGCGGCGAATGAGCAGTTCTTC
14	TRBV28	TRBJ1-5	.	.	CASSLPIENQPQHF	TGTGCCAGCAGCCTCCCCATAGAGAATCAGCCCCAGCATTTT
16	TRBV7-9	TRBJ1-1	.	.	CASTHTLVGPNAEAFF	TGTGCCAGCACCCATACCTTGGTGGGGCCCAACGCTGAAGCTTTCTTT
17	TRBV5-4	TRBJ2-3	.	TRBD2	CASSLRRGGPSTDTQYF	TGTGCCAGCAGCTTGCGACGGGGGGGGCCCAGCACAGATACGCAGTATTTT
12	TRBV6-5	TRBJ2-2	.	.	CASKQSTGELFF	TGTGCCAGCAAACAGAGCACCGGGGAGCTGTTTTTT
16	TRBV5-6	TRBJ1-4	.	TRBD1	CASSLGQGRPNEKLFF	TGTGCCAGCAGCTTGGGACAGGGCCGGCCTAATGAAAAACTGTTTTTT
16	TRBV5-1	TRBJ1-3	.	.	CASSLDGGAAGNTIYF	TGCGCCAGCAGCTTGGATGGGGGGGCTGCTGGAAACACCATATATTTT
12	TRBV29-1	TRBJ1-2	.	.	CSVETQGLAYTF	TGCAGCGTTGAAACACAAGGGCTAGCCTACACCTTC
15	TRBV19	TRBJ1-5	.	TRBD1	CASSIVRGGNQPQHF	TGTGCCAGTAGTATAGTCAGGGGGGGCAATCAGCCCCAGCATTTT
15	TRBV5-4	TRBJ2-3	.	.	CASSGRGSLADTQYF	TGTGCCAGCAGCGGGAGGGGGTCGTTGGCAGATACGCAGTATTTT
15	TRBV3-1/TRBV3-2	TRBJ2-1	.	TRBD2	CASSQQSGGYNEQFF	TGTGCCAGCAGCCAACAAAGCGGGGGCTACAATGAGCAGTTCTTC
14	TRBV6-5	TRBJ1-2	.	TRBD1	CASTPAGQAYGYTF	TGTGCCAGCACCCCGGCCGGACAGGCCTATGGCTACACCTTC
13	TRBV6-6	TRBJ2-5	.	.	CASTIRAAETQYF	TGTGCCAGCACTATCAGGGCGGCAGAGACCCAGTACTTC
13	TRBV2	TRBJ1-2	.	.	CATRGEGRQSYTF	TGTGCCACCCGAGGGGAGGGGCGACAGTCATACACCTTC
13	TRBV30	TRBJ1-6	.	.	CAWNPAYNSPLHF	TGTGCCTGGAATCCCGCCTATAATTCACCCCTCCACTTT
16	TRBV5-1	TRBJ2-2	few	TRBD1	CASSPGTGIGSGELFF	TGCGCCAGCAGCCCAGGGACAGGGATTGGTAGCGGGGAGCTGTTTTTT
13	TRBV28	TRBJ2-7	.	TRBD2	CASTVAGREEQYF	TGTGCCAGTACCGTAGCGGGGCGGGAGGAGCAGTACTTC
15	TRBV11-2	TRBJ2-2	.	.	CASTSQGASTGELFF	TGTGCCAGCACAAGTCAAGGGGCGAGCACCGGGGAGCTGTTTTTT
14	TRBV30	TRBJ1-6	.	.	CAWSVTLVGSPLHF	TGTGCCTGGTCTGTGACTCTCGTAGGTTCACCCCTCCACTTT
16	TRBV5-6	TRBJ2-3	.	TRBD2	CASSFLGSGGPNTQYF	TGTGCCAGCAGCTTCTTGGGTAGCGGGGGGCCTAATACGCAGTATTTT
17	TRBV15	TRBJ2-7	.	TRBD1	CATSRVVGTGSSYEQYF	TGTGCCACCAGCAGAGTCGTGGGGACAGGGAGCTCCTACGAGCAGTACTTC
16	TRBV7-2	TRBJ2-5	.	TRBD2	CASSSGLPRDQETQYF	TGTGCCAGCAGCTCGGGACTACCAAGGGACCAAGAGACCCAGTACTTC
13	TRBV11-3	TRBJ1-3	few	.	CASSSGVGNTIYF	TGTGCCAGCAGCTCGGGGGTCGGAAACACCATATATTTT
14	TRBV5-6	TRBJ2-7	.	.	CASSLWVDYRPQYF	TGTGCCAGCAGCTTGTGGGTAGACTACCGGCCGCAGTACTTC
14	TRBV11-3	TRBJ2-2	.	.	CASSLSGKTGELFF	TGTGCCAGCAGCTTATCAGGGAAAACCGGGGAGCTGTTTTTT
11	TRBV10-3	TRBJ2-1	.	.	CAISETYRQFF	TGTGCCATCAGTGAGACATACAGGCAGTTCTTC
15	TRBV3-1/TRBV3-2	TRBJ1-3	.	.	CASSQDRGSGNTIYF	TGTGCCAGCAGCCAAGACAGGGGATCTGGAAACACCATATATTTT
15	TRBV7-2	TRBJ2-7	.	TRBD2	CASSSMGGGAYEQYF	TGTGCCAGCAGCTCGATGGGCGGGGGGGCCTACGAGCAGTACTTC
16	TRBV2	TRBJ2-5	.	TRBD2	CASSEGLAGGRLTQYF	TGTGCCAGCAGTGAAGGTCTGGCGGGGGGGCGCCTGACCCAGTACTTC
13	TRBV24-1	TRBJ2-1	.	.	CATSEAGFHEQFF	TGTGCCACCAGTGAGGCAGGGTTCCATGAGCAGTTCTTC
16	TRBV25-1	TRBJ2-2	.	.	CASSEFIGGSDGELFF	TGTGCCAGCAGTGAATTTATCGGGGGTTCGGACGGGGAGCTGTTTTTT
15	TRBV24-1	TRBJ2-5	.	.	CATSDTFGHTVAQYF	TGTGCCACCAGTGACACGTTTGGACATACGGTGGCCCAGTACTTC